This is a list of T cell receptor beta chains from one sample in a study of blood T cell repertoires in COVID-19. Method: immunoSEQ multiplex PCR; TCRdb's copy keeps in-frame clones and lacks some. The sample consists of about 59,000 clones, 73% of them appearing once. The sample was peripheral blood. These receptors originate from a woman aged 70-85 years with acute or convalescent COVID-19. The CDR3 runs from the conserved cysteine through the conserved F or W. A D gene is named only where the DNA matches it firmly. Part of the rows lack a size; the others show once, few, many or a class for expanded clones.

clone_size: NA
v_call: TRBV5-1
d_call: TRBD1
j_call: TRBJ1-6
cdr3_nt: TGCGCCAGGAGTGGGAAAGGACAGGGGGTAAATTCACCCCTCCACTTT
cdr3_aa: CARSGKGQGVNSPLHF

clone_size: NA
v_call: TRBV6-1
d_call: NA
j_call: TRBJ2-3
cdr3_nt: TGTGCCAGCAGTGCGACAGGCCGGGGTGGTACTGATACGCAGTATTTT
cdr3_aa: CASSATGRGGTDTQYF

clone_size: few
v_call: TRBV30
d_call: NA
j_call: TRBJ1-2
cdr3_nt: TGTGCCTGGACCCGAGACAGCTGGCAGAACAGTGGCTACACCTTC
cdr3_aa: CAWTRDSWQNSGYTF

clone_size: NA
v_call: TRBV7-9
d_call: NA
j_call: TRBJ1-5
cdr3_nt: TGTGCCAGCAGCCCGGACGGAGGGGTGGCGCCCCAGCATTTT
cdr3_aa: CASSPDGGVAPQHF

clone_size: NA
v_call: TRBV10-2
d_call: TRBD1
j_call: TRBJ1-5
cdr3_nt: TGCGCCAGCAGGGGAGGACAGGGGGGCAATCAGCCCCAGCATTTT
cdr3_aa: CASRGGQGGNQPQHF

clone_size: few
v_call: TRBV7-2
d_call: NA
j_call: TRBJ1-2
cdr3_nt: TGTGCCAGCAGCGAAGACCTGACAGTCCGCCGGGGCTACACCTTC
cdr3_aa: CASSEDLTVRRGYTF

clone_size: NA
v_call: TRBV18
d_call: NA
j_call: TRBJ1-4
cdr3_nt: TGTGCCAGCTCACTCCGGGAACAGGGTGAAAAACTGTTTTTT
cdr3_aa: CASSLREQGEKLFF

clone_size: NA
v_call: TRBV18
d_call: NA
j_call: TRBJ1-5
cdr3_nt: TGTGCCAGCTCACTATACAGGGATGAGCCCCAGCATTTT
cdr3_aa: CASSLYRDEPQHF

clone_size: NA
v_call: TRBV5-6
d_call: NA
j_call: TRBJ1-5
cdr3_nt: TGTGCCAGCAGCTTGGGGGAAGGAGGTCAGCCCCAGCATTTT
cdr3_aa: CASSLGEGGQPQHF

clone_size: NA
v_call: TRBV24-1
d_call: TRBD1
j_call: TRBJ2-1
cdr3_nt: TGTGCCACCAGTGACCCCCGGGACAGGGGAACCAATGAGCAGTTCTTC
cdr3_aa: CATSDPRDRGTNEQFF

clone_size: NA
v_call: TRBV29-1
d_call: TRBD1
j_call: TRBJ2-2
cdr3_nt: TGCAGCGTTATAGGACAGGGTGGTTTGCCCGGGGAGCTGTTTTTT
cdr3_aa: CSVIGQGGLPGELFF

clone_size: NA
v_call: TRBV30
d_call: TRBD1
j_call: TRBJ2-2
cdr3_nt: TGTGCCTGGAGTGACCCCCCTCCGGGACAGAGAAACACCGGGGAGCTGTTTTTT
cdr3_aa: CAWSDPPPGQRNTGELFF

clone_size: NA
v_call: TRBV6-6
d_call: NA
j_call: TRBJ1-3
cdr3_nt: TGTGCCAGCATAAACAGTCTCGTTGGAAACACCATATATTTT
cdr3_aa: CASINSLVGNTIYF

clone_size: few
v_call: TRBV5-1
d_call: NA
j_call: TRBJ2-5
cdr3_nt: TGCGCCAGCAGCCGGGTGGCGGACCAAGAGACCCAGTACTTC
cdr3_aa: CASSRVADQETQYF

clone_size: NA
v_call: TRBV7-9
d_call: NA
j_call: TRBJ1-5
cdr3_nt: TGTGCCAGCAGCCCACAGGGAAACAATCAGCCCCAGCATTTT
cdr3_aa: CASSPQGNNQPQHF

clone_size: NA
v_call: TRBV27
d_call: TRBD2
j_call: TRBJ2-7
cdr3_nt: TGTGCCAGCAGTTTGTTAGCGGGGGGGCTTGTTGGCTACGAGCAGTACTTC
cdr3_aa: CASSLLAGGLVGYEQYF

clone_size: NA
v_call: TRBV29-1
d_call: NA
j_call: TRBJ1-5
cdr3_nt: TGCTCCGCCGGGAATAGCAATCAGCCCCAGCATTTT
cdr3_aa: CSAGNSNQPQHF

clone_size: few
v_call: TRBV19
d_call: NA
j_call: TRBJ2-2
cdr3_nt: TGTGCCAGTAGCCCCTGGGGGAGGAGCACCGGGGAGCTGTTTTTT
cdr3_aa: CASSPWGRSTGELFF